This T cell receptor (beta chain) was found in a study of T cell responses to AZD1222 COVID-19 vaccine. The method was immunoSEQ multiplex PCR; TCRdb's version includes in-frame clones alone and lacks a portion of them. The sample has 200,000 to 250,000 clones, about 94% seen once. Germline trimming cut 6 bases from V and 0 bases from J; bases unmatched to any gene: 6. This CDR3 is built from 15 residues. Germline values: CDR1 WSHSY, CDR2 SAAADI. This TCR derives from an adult who received the MenACWY meningococcal vaccine as a control. The sequencing here drew on peripheral blood, taken 28 days after the second dose of the MenACWY control vaccine. The J gene is TRBJ2-3, the V gene TRBV10-2; 7 bases fit TRBD1. This CDR3 reads CASRYLGQSTDTQYF. Written as DNA, the CDR3 is TGCGCCAGCAGATATCTGGGACAGAGCACAGATACGCAGTATTTT.